This is a list of T cell receptor beta chains from one sample in a study of cytomegalovirus exposure and HLA in healthy donors. Sequencing used immunoSEQ multiplex PCR; TCRdb keeps in-frame clones, though not all of them. The sample carries roughly 150,000 clones, around 83% recorded once. The specimen sequenced was PBMCs. The receptors shown here come from a man between 25 and 39 years old in good health and CMV-seropositive. The CDR3 runs from the conserved cysteine through the conserved F or W. Fields, in order: CDR3 DNA, CDR3 protein, V gene, J gene, D gene, clone size, CDR3 length. A D gene is named only where the DNA matches it firmly. Not every row has a clone size; where given, it reads once, few, many or a size class.

CDR3nt: TGTGCCTGGAGTGTATCCAGTGACTCCTACGAGCAGTACTTC
CDR3aa: CAWSVSSDSYEQYF
v_gene: TRBV30
j_gene: TRBJ2-7
d_gene: .
abundance: once
len: 14

CDR3nt: TGTGCCAGCAGCTTTCTCACAGACAGTGAAGCTTTCTTT
CDR3aa: CASSFLTDSEAFF
v_gene: TRBV7-9
j_gene: TRBJ1-1
d_gene: .
abundance: .
len: 13

CDR3nt: TGCAGTGCCCAGGGTAATGAGCAGTTCTTC
CDR3aa: CSAQGNEQFF
v_gene: TRBV20-1
j_gene: TRBJ2-1
d_gene: .
abundance: .
len: 10

CDR3nt: TGCGCCAGCAGCTGGACAGGGGCTGAAGCTTTCTTT
CDR3aa: CASSWTGAEAFF
v_gene: TRBV5-1
j_gene: TRBJ1-1
d_gene: TRBD1
abundance: few
len: 12

CDR3nt: TGTGCTAGTGGTTTGGTCCAGGGCTCGTTCATGAACACTGAAGCTTTCTTT
CDR3aa: CASGLVQGSFMNTEAFF
v_gene: TRBV12-5
j_gene: TRBJ1-1
d_gene: .
abundance: .
len: 17

CDR3nt: TGCGCCAGCAGCCACCACGACCTAAAGACTAGCGGGAGGGGAGAGACCCAGTACTTC
CDR3aa: CASSHHDLKTSGRGETQYF
v_gene: TRBV4-3
j_gene: TRBJ2-5
d_gene: TRBD2
abundance: .
len: 19

CDR3nt: TGCAGCGTGTCAATTGGGGCCAAGAATCAGCCCCAGCATTTT
CDR3aa: CSVSIGAKNQPQHF
v_gene: TRBV29-1
j_gene: TRBJ1-5
d_gene: .
abundance: .
len: 14

CDR3nt: TGTGCCAGCAGTTACGTGGCCACCGGGGAGCTGTTTTTT
CDR3aa: CASSYVATGELFF
v_gene: TRBV6-6
j_gene: TRBJ2-2
d_gene: .
abundance: few
len: 13

CDR3nt: TGTGCCAGTAACACCCGGGTCACGTTACAGCCCCAGCATTTT
CDR3aa: CASNTRVTLQPQHF
v_gene: TRBV6-1
j_gene: TRBJ1-5
d_gene: .
abundance: .
len: 14

CDR3nt: TGTGCCAGCAGCCAAGCCCTAGCGGGCTACTACGAGCAGTACTTC
CDR3aa: CASSQALAGYYEQYF
v_gene: TRBV4-2
j_gene: TRBJ2-7
d_gene: TRBD2
abundance: few
len: 15

CDR3nt: TGTGCCAGCCTAGGGACATCTCAATCCTACGAGCAGTACTTC
CDR3aa: CASLGTSQSYEQYF
v_gene: TRBV6-6
j_gene: TRBJ2-7
d_gene: .
abundance: few
len: 14

CDR3nt: TGTGCCAGCAGTTATACAGGGATAGTGGATCCCTACGAGCAGTACTTC
CDR3aa: CASSYTGIVDPYEQYF
v_gene: TRBV27
j_gene: TRBJ2-7
d_gene: .
abundance: .
len: 16

CDR3nt: TGTGCCAGCACCTTGGACAGGGGGGTCACTGAAGCTTTCTTT
CDR3aa: CASTLDRGVTEAFF
v_gene: TRBV7-2
j_gene: TRBJ1-1
d_gene: TRBD1
abundance: .
len: 14

CDR3nt: TGCAGCGTTGACCAGCGGGCTAACTCCTACAATGAGCAGTTCTTC
CDR3aa: CSVDQRANSYNEQFF
v_gene: TRBV29-1
j_gene: TRBJ2-1
d_gene: .
abundance: .
len: 15

CDR3nt: TGTGCCAGCAGCCAAGATGGCGGGGTTTGGAAACTGTTTTTT
CDR3aa: CASSQDGGVWKLFF
v_gene: TRBV4-2
j_gene: TRBJ1-4
d_gene: .
abundance: .
len: 14

CDR3nt: TGTGCCAGCAGCTTAGCAGGCAGACCCCTATTGCCTCCAGAGACCCAGTACTTC
CDR3aa: CASSLAGRPLLPPETQYF
v_gene: TRBV11-3
j_gene: TRBJ2-5
d_gene: .
abundance: .
len: 18

CDR3nt: TGTGCCAGCTCAGGGATGGCGCAGCCCCAGCATTTT
CDR3aa: CASSGMAQPQHF
v_gene: TRBV2
j_gene: TRBJ1-5
d_gene: .
abundance: .
len: 12

CDR3nt: TGTGCCAGCAGCTTAGGAGGGACAGATACGCAGTATTTT
CDR3aa: CASSLGGTDTQYF
v_gene: TRBV11-2
j_gene: TRBJ2-3
d_gene: .
abundance: .
len: 13

CDR3nt: TGTGCCAGCAGTAAACTCGGGAGTTTAGTGGATGAGCAGTTCTTC
CDR3aa: CASSKLGSLVDEQFF
v_gene: TRBV2
j_gene: TRBJ2-1
d_gene: .
abundance: .
len: 15

CDR3nt: TGTGCCAGCGAGACGACTAGCGGCCGGGAGCAGTACTTC
CDR3aa: CASETTSGREQYF
v_gene: TRBV25-1
j_gene: TRBJ2-7
d_gene: TRBD2
abundance: .
len: 13

CDR3nt: TGTGCCAGTAGTATAGGATTCGGACTAATTATGGACAATGAGCAGTTCTTC
CDR3aa: CASSIGFGLIMDNEQFF
v_gene: TRBV19
j_gene: TRBJ2-1
d_gene: .
abundance: .
len: 17

CDR3nt: TGCAGCGTTGAGTTGTGGCGGGAGGGCCAGGATGAGCAGTTCTTC
CDR3aa: CSVELWREGQDEQFF
v_gene: TRBV29-1
j_gene: TRBJ2-1
d_gene: TRBD2
abundance: .
len: 15

CDR3nt: TGTGCCAGCAGCGCGGGACTAGCGGGATCGGAGGGGACAGATACGCAGTATTTT
CDR3aa: CASSAGLAGSEGTDTQYF
v_gene: TRBV7-8
j_gene: TRBJ2-3
d_gene: TRBD2
abundance: .
len: 18

CDR3nt: TGTGCCAGCGCCCGGACTAGCGGGTACAATGAGCAGTTCTTC
CDR3aa: CASARTSGYNEQFF
v_gene: TRBV7-2
j_gene: TRBJ2-1
d_gene: TRBD2
abundance: .
len: 14

CDR3nt: TGTGCCAGTAGGCCAGAGCGCCTCTCCTACAATGAGCAGTTCTTC
CDR3aa: CASRPERLSYNEQFF
v_gene: TRBV19
j_gene: TRBJ2-1
d_gene: .
abundance: .
len: 15

CDR3nt: TGTTCCAGCAGCGAGAGGACAGGGACTGGCTACACCTTC
CDR3aa: CSSSERTGTGYTF
v_gene: TRBV7-9
j_gene: TRBJ1-2
d_gene: TRBD1
abundance: .
len: 13

CDR3nt: TGTGCCAGCACTCTCGGGACTAGCTCCTACAATGAGCAGTTCTTC
CDR3aa: CASTLGTSSYNEQFF
v_gene: TRBV5-8
j_gene: TRBJ2-1
d_gene: TRBD2
abundance: .
len: 15

CDR3nt: TGTGCCACCTCCCCCGGGGCGGGAGACTACAATGAGCAGTTCTTC
CDR3aa: CATSPGAGDYNEQFF
v_gene: TRBV15
j_gene: TRBJ2-1
d_gene: TRBD2
abundance: .
len: 15

CDR3nt: TGCAGTGGCGGGGGGCAGGGCCACAATGAGCAGTTCTTC
CDR3aa: CSGGGQGHNEQFF
v_gene: TRBV29-1
j_gene: TRBJ2-1
d_gene: TRBD2
abundance: .
len: 13

CDR3nt: TGTGCCACCTCAGGGGGCTACGCGACTAATGAAAAACTGTTTTTT
CDR3aa: CATSGGYATNEKLFF
v_gene: TRBV15
j_gene: TRBJ1-4
d_gene: TRBD1
abundance: .
len: 15

CDR3nt: TGTGCCAGCAGCCAAGAGCTCGTGTCTAGCGGGAATGTAGATACGCAGTATTTT
CDR3aa: CASSQELVSSGNVDTQYF
v_gene: TRBV4-2
j_gene: TRBJ2-3
d_gene: TRBD2
abundance: .
len: 18

CDR3nt: TGCGCCAGCAGCCAAACAGGGACTAGCGGAAATTACGAGCAGTACTTC
CDR3aa: CASSQTGTSGNYEQYF
v_gene: TRBV4-1
j_gene: TRBJ2-7
d_gene: TRBD2
abundance: .
len: 16

CDR3nt: TGTGCCAGCAGCCCGGACAGCGAGAATGAAAAACTGTTTTTT
CDR3aa: CASSPDSENEKLFF
v_gene: TRBV7-6
j_gene: TRBJ1-4
d_gene: .
abundance: .
len: 14

CDR3nt: TGTGCCAGCAGCGGTATCAGCGGACGGAACACCGGGGAGCTGTTTTTT
CDR3aa: CASSGISGRNTGELFF
v_gene: TRBV5-4
j_gene: TRBJ2-2
d_gene: .
abundance: .
len: 16

CDR3nt: TGTGCCAGCAGCTTAGACCGGGACAGGTCGAGGACCCAGTACTTC
CDR3aa: CASSLDRDRSRTQYF
v_gene: TRBV7-2
j_gene: TRBJ2-5
d_gene: TRBD1
abundance: .
len: 15

CDR3nt: TGTGCCAGTAGTATCAGGCGGGAGGGTGCAAACATTCAGTACTTC
CDR3aa: CASSIRREGANIQYF
v_gene: TRBV19
j_gene: TRBJ2-4
d_gene: TRBD2
abundance: .
len: 15

CDR3nt: TGTGCCAGCAGTGAATCCCCCGGACTAGCGGGAGCCCGGGAGACCCAGTACTTC
CDR3aa: CASSESPGLAGARETQYF
v_gene: TRBV25-1
j_gene: TRBJ2-5
d_gene: TRBD2
abundance: .
len: 18

CDR3nt: TGTGCCAGCAGTGACCAGGCCAACTATGGCTACACCTTC
CDR3aa: CASSDQANYGYTF
v_gene: TRBV6-1
j_gene: TRBJ1-2
d_gene: .
abundance: .
len: 13

CDR3nt: TGTGCCAGCAGGGGGCCGCCCGCAAGCTCCTACGAGCAGTACTTC
CDR3aa: CASRGPPASSYEQYF
v_gene: TRBV2
j_gene: TRBJ2-7
d_gene: .
abundance: .
len: 15

CDR3nt: TGTGCCAGTAGTATAGGGTTGAGACAGGGGTGTTGGCGTTATGGCTACACCTTC
CDR3aa: CASSIGLRQGCWRYGYTF
v_gene: TRBV19
j_gene: TRBJ1-2
d_gene: TRBD1
abundance: .
len: 18

CDR3nt: TGTGCCAGCAGCTTAAGAGTTAACACCGGGGAGCTGTTTTTT
CDR3aa: CASSLRVNTGELFF
v_gene: TRBV7-9
j_gene: TRBJ2-2
d_gene: .
abundance: .
len: 14

CDR3nt: TGTGCCAGCAGTTACTGGAGGACTAGCAATGAGCAGTTCTTC
CDR3aa: CASSYWRTSNEQFF
v_gene: TRBV6-5
j_gene: TRBJ2-1
d_gene: TRBD2
abundance: .
len: 14

CDR3nt: TGTGCCAGCAGCGTCGGAGGCGCGGAGAATGAAAAACTGTTTTTT
CDR3aa: CASSVGGAENEKLFF
v_gene: TRBV5-4
j_gene: TRBJ1-4
d_gene: .
abundance: once
len: 15

CDR3nt: TGTGCCAGCAGTTACGACAGGGGGCCCAAAAACATTCAGTACTTC
CDR3aa: CASSYDRGPKNIQYF
v_gene: TRBV6-5
j_gene: TRBJ2-4
d_gene: TRBD1
abundance: .
len: 15

CDR3nt: TGTGCCAGCAGCTTAGTCCAGGTTGATACGCAGTATTTT
CDR3aa: CASSLVQVDTQYF
v_gene: TRBV7-9
j_gene: TRBJ2-3
d_gene: .
abundance: once
len: 13

CDR3nt: TGTGCCAGCAGCTTTTTATCGGGGAACACCGGGGAGCTGTTTTTT
CDR3aa: CASSFLSGNTGELFF
v_gene: TRBV7-3
j_gene: TRBJ2-2
d_gene: .
abundance: .
len: 15

CDR3nt: TGTGCCAGCGAGGGACTAGCGGGAGAGCAGTACTTC
CDR3aa: CASEGLAGEQYF
v_gene: TRBV27
j_gene: TRBJ2-5
d_gene: TRBD2
abundance: .
len: 12

CDR3nt: TGTGCCAGCAGGGCGGGGGGGAATGGCTACACCTTC
CDR3aa: CASRAGGNGYTF
v_gene: TRBV2
j_gene: TRBJ1-2
d_gene: .
abundance: .
len: 12

CDR3nt: TGTGCCAGCAGCCACACACAGGGGTACTATGAGCAGTTCTTC
CDR3aa: CASSHTQGYYEQFF
v_gene: TRBV5-6
j_gene: TRBJ2-1
d_gene: TRBD1
abundance: few
len: 14

CDR3nt: TGTGCCAGCAGCTTAGCGGGAGGGCAAGAGACCCAGTACTTC
CDR3aa: CASSLAGGQETQYF
v_gene: TRBV7-2
j_gene: TRBJ2-5
d_gene: TRBD2
abundance: few
len: 14

CDR3nt: TGTGCCAGCAGCTTGGCCAGGGGTCTGAACACCGGGGAGCTGTTTTTT
CDR3aa: CASSLARGLNTGELFF
v_gene: TRBV5-4
j_gene: TRBJ2-2
d_gene: .
abundance: .
len: 16

CDR3nt: TGTGCCAGCAGTTGGCAGTCTGGAAACACCATATATTTT
CDR3aa: CASSWQSGNTIYF
v_gene: TRBV7-9
j_gene: TRBJ1-3
d_gene: .
abundance: .
len: 13

CDR3nt: TGTGCCAGCAGCCTCCAACTAGCGGGAGTGATCGATGAGCAGTTCTTC
CDR3aa: CASSLQLAGVIDEQFF
v_gene: TRBV21-1
j_gene: TRBJ2-1
d_gene: .
abundance: few
len: 16

CDR3nt: TGTGCCAGCAGCGGACAGGGAGGTCAGCCCCAGCATTTT
CDR3aa: CASSGQGGQPQHF
v_gene: TRBV7-2
j_gene: TRBJ1-5
d_gene: TRBD1
abundance: once
len: 13